The 5 T cell receptor beta chains listed next were all sequenced from one sample in a study of blood T cell repertoires in COVID-19. The table came from immunoSEQ multiplex PCR; TCRdb's copy has only in-frame clones and leaves some out. The sample holds 200,000 or so clones, approximately 81% seen once. Sequenced material: peripheral blood. These receptors were obtained from a woman older than 75 with acute or convalescent COVID-19.

The chain uses TRBV5-8 and TRBJ2-1; TRBD1 might be the D (5 bases). Germline V gene data show CDR1 as SGHTS and CDR2 as YDEGEE. V dropped 5 bases and J dropped 6 bases, with 15 bases sitting between them. The CDR3 totals 14 residues. Here the CDR3 reads CASSWGFLGNEQFF. The CDR3, as DNA: TGTGCCAGCAGTTGGGGCTTCCTGGGCAATGAGCAGTTCTTC. Full variable domain (outside the CDR3, taken from reference TRBV5-8 and TRBJ2-1): EAGVTQSPTHLIKTRGQQATLRCSPISGHTSVYWYQQALGLGLQFLLWYDEGEERNRGNFPPRFSGRQFPNYSSELNVNALELEDSALYLCASSWGFLGNEQFFGPGTRLTVL.

The J gene is TRBJ2-1, the V gene TRBV6-5, with D perhaps matching TRBD1 (6 bases). V shed 0 bases and J shed 7 bases, with 10 bases lying between them. Per the germline V gene, CDR1 is MNHEY and CDR2 is SVGAGI. The length of the CDR3 is 14 residues. CDR3 sequence: CASSYSGQGNEQFF. The CDR3 nucleotides are TGTGCCAGCAGTTACTCGGGGCAGGGGAATGAGCAGTTCTTC.

J is TRBJ2-5 and V is TRBV7-2; D unresolved. Germline values: CDR1 SGHTA, CDR2 FQGNSA. Trimming pared 3 bases from V and 2 bases from J, leaving 7 bases between. The CDR3 is 13 amino acids. The CDR3 nucleotides are TGTGCCAGCAGCTTCGGCGGACAAGAGACCCAGTACTTC. It is translated as CASSFGGQETQYF.

The chain is built from TRBV30 and TRBJ1-2, with a possible D match to TRBD1 (5 bases). Germline V gives CDR1 GTSNPN, CDR2 SVGIG (reference sequence). CDR3 length: 14 amino acids. With 2 bases removed from V and 3 bases from J, the gap between germline ends came to 13 bases. CDR3 nucleotide sequence: TGTGCCTGGAGTTTATCGGGAGGGGACTATGGCTACACCTTC. Translating it yields CAWSLSGGDYGYTF.

This clone turned up a few times. The chain joins TRBV6-5 to TRBJ1-2; unclear D gene. V was cut by 5 bases and J by 8 bases, with 15 bases left in between. The CDR3 runs 13 residues. The germline V gene has CDR1 MNHEY and CDR2 SVGAGI. CDR3 in amino acids: CASSPRRVNGYTF. DNA for the CDR3: TGTGCCAGCAGTCCCCGCCGGGTAAACGGCTACACCTTC.